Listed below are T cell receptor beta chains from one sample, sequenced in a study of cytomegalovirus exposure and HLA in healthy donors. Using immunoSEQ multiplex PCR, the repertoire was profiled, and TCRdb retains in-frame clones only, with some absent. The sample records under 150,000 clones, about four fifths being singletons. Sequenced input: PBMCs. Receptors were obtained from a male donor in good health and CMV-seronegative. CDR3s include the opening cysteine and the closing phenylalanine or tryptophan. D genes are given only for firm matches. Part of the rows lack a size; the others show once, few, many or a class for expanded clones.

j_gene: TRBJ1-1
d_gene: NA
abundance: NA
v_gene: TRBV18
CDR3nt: TGTGCCAGCTCCCCATCCTTTGAGGTGAACACTGAAGCTTTCTTT
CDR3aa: CASSPSFEVNTEAFF

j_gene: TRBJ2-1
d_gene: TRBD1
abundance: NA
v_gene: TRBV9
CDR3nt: TGTGCCAGCAGCCAGGGACAGGTCTCCTACAATGAGCAGTTCTTC
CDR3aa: CASSQGQVSYNEQFF

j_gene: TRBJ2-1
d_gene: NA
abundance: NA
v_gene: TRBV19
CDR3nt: TGTGCCAGTAGTATGGGGCACACCTACAATGAGCAGTTCTTC
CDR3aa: CASSMGHTYNEQFF

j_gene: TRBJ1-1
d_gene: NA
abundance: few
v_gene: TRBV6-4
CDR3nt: TGTGCCAGCAGTGACTCAAGGGGGAGAGCTTTCTTT
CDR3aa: CASSDSRGRAFF

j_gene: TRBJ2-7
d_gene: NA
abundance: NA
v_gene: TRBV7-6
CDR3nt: TGTGCCAGCAGCTTAGCGTCGGGCAGGGCCTTCCCATTTTACGAGCAGTACTTC
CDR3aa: CASSLASGRAFPFYEQYF

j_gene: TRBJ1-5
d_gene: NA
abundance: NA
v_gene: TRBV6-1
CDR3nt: TGTGCCAGCAGTGAAGCTTTGGGGGCGGGTTACAATCAGCCCCAGCATTTT
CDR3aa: CASSEALGAGYNQPQHF

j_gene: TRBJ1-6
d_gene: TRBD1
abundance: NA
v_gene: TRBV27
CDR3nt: TGTGCCAGCAGTTTAGGAGGGGGCTCACCCCTCCACTTT
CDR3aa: CASSLGGGSPLHF

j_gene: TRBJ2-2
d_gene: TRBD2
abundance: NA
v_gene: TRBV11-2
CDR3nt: TGTGCCAGCAGCTCAAGACTAGCGGGGGGGCCATCGAACACCGGGGAGCTGTTTTTT
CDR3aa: CASSSRLAGGPSNTGELFF

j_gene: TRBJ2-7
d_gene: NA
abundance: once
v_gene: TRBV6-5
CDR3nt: TGTGCCAGCAGTTACTTGGGGCGGCCGACCTACGAGCAGTACTTC
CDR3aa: CASSYLGRPTYEQYF

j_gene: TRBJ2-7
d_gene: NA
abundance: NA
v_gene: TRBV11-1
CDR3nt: TGTGCCAGCAGCCCCGACCCAGGCCAGCAGTACTTC
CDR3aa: CASSPDPGQQYF

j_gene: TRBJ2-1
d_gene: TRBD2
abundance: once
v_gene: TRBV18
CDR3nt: TGTGCCAGCTCACCAAATGCGGGGGGCGCGTACAATGAGCAGTTCTTC
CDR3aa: CASSPNAGGAYNEQFF

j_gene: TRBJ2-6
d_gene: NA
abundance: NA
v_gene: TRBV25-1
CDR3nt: TGTGCCAGCAGTAAGACAGGTTCGGGGGCCAACGTCCTGACTTTC
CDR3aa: CASSKTGSGANVLTF

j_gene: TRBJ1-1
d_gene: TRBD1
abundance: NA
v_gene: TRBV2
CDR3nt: TGTGCCAGCAGTGAAACGGGACAGCCAATGAACACTGAAGCTTTCTTT
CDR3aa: CASSETGQPMNTEAFF

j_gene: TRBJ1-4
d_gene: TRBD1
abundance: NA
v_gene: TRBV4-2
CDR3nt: TGTGCCAGCAGCCAAGATGCAGGACAGGGGAATGAAAAACTGTTTTTT
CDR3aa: CASSQDAGQGNEKLFF

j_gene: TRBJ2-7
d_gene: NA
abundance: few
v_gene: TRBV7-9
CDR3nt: TGTGCCAGCAGCCCCGGTTACGAGCAGTACTTC
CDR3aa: CASSPGYEQYF

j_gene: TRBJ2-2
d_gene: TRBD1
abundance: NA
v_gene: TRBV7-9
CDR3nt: TGTGCCAGCAGTAACAGGGGGCTGGACACCGGGGAGCTGTTTTTT
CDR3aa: CASSNRGLDTGELFF

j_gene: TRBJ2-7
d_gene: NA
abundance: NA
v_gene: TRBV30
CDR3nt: TGTGCCTGGGACCTCTTGGGCATCTCCTACGAGCAGTACTTC
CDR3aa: CAWDLLGISYEQYF

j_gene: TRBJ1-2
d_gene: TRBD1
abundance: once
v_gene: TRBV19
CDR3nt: TGTGCCAGTAGTATCCTTCCAGGGGGCGTCGGTACCTTC
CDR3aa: CASSILPGGVGTF

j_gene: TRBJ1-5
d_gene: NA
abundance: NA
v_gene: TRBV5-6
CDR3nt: TGTGCCAGCAGCCCCAGGGGTAGCAATCAGCCCCAGCATTTT
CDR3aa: CASSPRGSNQPQHF

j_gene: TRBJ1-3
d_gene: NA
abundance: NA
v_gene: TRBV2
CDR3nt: TGTGCCAGCACCCAACTTGGGGGGGCGACTGGAAACACCATATATTTT
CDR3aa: CASTQLGGATGNTIYF

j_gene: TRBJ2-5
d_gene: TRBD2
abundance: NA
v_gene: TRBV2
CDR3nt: TGTGCCAGCGATGAGGCGGGGGGGCTTCCAGAGACCCAGTACTTC
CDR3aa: CASDEAGGLPETQYF

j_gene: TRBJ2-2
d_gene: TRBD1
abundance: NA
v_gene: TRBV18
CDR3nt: TGTGCCAGCTCCAGGGGAGGGGACAGGGCCTCCACCGGGGAGCTGTTTTTT
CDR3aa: CASSRGGDRASTGELFF

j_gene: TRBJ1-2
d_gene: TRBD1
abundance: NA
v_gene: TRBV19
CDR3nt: TGTGCCAGTAGTATCCTGGGACAGGGATTGGGCTACACCTTC
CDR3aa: CASSILGQGLGYTF

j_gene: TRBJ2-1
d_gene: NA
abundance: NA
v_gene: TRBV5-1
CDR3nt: TGCGCCAGCAGCTTTGGCTACAGCTCCTACAATGAGCAGTTCTTC
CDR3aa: CASSFGYSSYNEQFF

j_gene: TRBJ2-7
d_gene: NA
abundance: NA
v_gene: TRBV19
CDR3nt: TGTGCCAGTAGTACGGCGACATCCTACGAGCAGTACTTC
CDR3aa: CASSTATSYEQYF

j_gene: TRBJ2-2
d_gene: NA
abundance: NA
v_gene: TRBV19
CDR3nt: TGTGCCAGCATCAGTCGGGAACCGAACACCGGGGAGCTGTTTTTT
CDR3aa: CASISREPNTGELFF

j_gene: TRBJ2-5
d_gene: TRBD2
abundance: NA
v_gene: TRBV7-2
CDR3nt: TGTGCCAGCAGCCCCCTTTTGCGGGGGGGCGGAAAGACCCAGTACTTC
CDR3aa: CASSPLLRGGGKTQYF

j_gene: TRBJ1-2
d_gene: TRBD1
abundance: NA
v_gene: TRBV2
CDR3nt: TGTGCCAGCAGCCAACCCGGACAGGGGGACTATGGCTACACCTTC
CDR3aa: CASSQPGQGDYGYTF

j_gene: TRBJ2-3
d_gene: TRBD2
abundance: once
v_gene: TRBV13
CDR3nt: TGTGCCAGTGGACTAGCGGTAGATACGCAGTATTTT
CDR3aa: CASGLAVDTQYF

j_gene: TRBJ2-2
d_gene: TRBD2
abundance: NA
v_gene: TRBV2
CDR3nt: TGTGCCAGCACCCAGGGAGGGGCGAACACCGGGGAGCTGTTTTTT
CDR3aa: CASTQGGANTGELFF

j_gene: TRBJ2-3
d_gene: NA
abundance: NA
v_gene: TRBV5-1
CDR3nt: TGCGCCAGCAGCTTGGCGGGACAAAGCACAGATACGCAGTATTTT
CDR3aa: CASSLAGQSTDTQYF

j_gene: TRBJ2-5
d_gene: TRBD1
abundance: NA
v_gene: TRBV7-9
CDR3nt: TGTTCCAGCAGCTTAGGGACGGGACAGGGTCGCGAGACCCAGTACTTC
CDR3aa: CSSSLGTGQGRETQYF

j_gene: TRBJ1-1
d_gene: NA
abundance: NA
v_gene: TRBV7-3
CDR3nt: TGTGCCAGCAGCCCCGGTACGAACACTGAAGCTTTCTTT
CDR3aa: CASSPGTNTEAFF

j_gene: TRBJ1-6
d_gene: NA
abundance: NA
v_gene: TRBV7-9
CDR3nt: TGTGCCAGCAGCCCCCCCCGGGGAAATTCACCCCTCCACTTT
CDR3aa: CASSPPRGNSPLHF

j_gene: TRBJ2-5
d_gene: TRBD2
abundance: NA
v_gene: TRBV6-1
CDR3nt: TGTGCCAGCAGCCCTACTAGCGGGGGGGCTGAGACCCAGTACTTC
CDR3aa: CASSPTSGGAETQYF

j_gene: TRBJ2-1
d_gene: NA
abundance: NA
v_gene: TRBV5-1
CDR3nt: TGCGCCAGCAGCTTGGGGTCAGGGCTGGGCAATGAGCAGTTCTTC
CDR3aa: CASSLGSGLGNEQFF

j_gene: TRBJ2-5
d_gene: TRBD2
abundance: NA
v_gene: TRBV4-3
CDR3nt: TGCGCCAGCAGCCAAGATGTCCCCCTAGCGGGGGGCCGGGAGACCCAGTACTTC
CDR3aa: CASSQDVPLAGGRETQYF

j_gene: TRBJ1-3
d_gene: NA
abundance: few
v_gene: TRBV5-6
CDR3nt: TGTGCCAGCAGCTTGGGCAGCTCTGGAAACACCATATATTTT
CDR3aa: CASSLGSSGNTIYF

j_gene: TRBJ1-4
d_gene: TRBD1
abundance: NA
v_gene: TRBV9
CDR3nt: TGTGCCAGCAGCGAAGGATTTGGACAGGGGGCCTTTGAAAAACTGTTTTTT
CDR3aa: CASSEGFGQGAFEKLFF

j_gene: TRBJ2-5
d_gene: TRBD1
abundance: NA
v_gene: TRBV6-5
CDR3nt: TGTGCCAGCAGTTGGTCGACAGGGGACCAAGAGACCCAGTACTTC
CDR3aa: CASSWSTGDQETQYF

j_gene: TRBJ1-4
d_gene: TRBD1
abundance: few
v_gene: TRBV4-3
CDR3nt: TGCGCCAGCAGCCCCAGGGGGCCTAATGAAAAACTGTTTTTT
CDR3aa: CASSPRGPNEKLFF

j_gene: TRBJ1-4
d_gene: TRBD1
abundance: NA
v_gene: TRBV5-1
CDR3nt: TGCGCCAGCAGCCACCGGGACAGGGGGCCTTCTAATGAAAAACTGTTTTTT
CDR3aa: CASSHRDRGPSNEKLFF

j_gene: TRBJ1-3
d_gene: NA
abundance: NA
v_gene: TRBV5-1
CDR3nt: TGCGCCAGCAGCTTTGAGGGCTCTGGAAACACCATATATTTT
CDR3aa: CASSFEGSGNTIYF

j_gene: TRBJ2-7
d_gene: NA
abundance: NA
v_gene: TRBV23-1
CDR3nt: TGCGCCAGCAGTCAATCGTATAGGGGTAGTGTCTCCTACGAGCAGTACTTC
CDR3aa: CASSQSYRGSVSYEQYF

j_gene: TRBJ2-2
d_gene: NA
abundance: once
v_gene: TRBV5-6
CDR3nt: TGTGCCAGCAGCTTAGCGACTATAACCGGGGAGCTGTTTTTT
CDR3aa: CASSLATITGELFF

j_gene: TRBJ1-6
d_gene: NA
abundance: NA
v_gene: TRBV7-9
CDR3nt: TGTGCCAGCAGCTTAGACAGTGCTAATAATTCACCCCTCCACTTT
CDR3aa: CASSLDSANNSPLHF

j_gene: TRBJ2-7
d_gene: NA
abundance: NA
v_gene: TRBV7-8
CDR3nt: TGTGCCAGCAGCCCGGGGGGCCTGACTGGGGGCTACGAGCAGTACTTC
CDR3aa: CASSPGGLTGGYEQYF

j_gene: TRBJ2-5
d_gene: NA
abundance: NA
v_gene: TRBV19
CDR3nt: TGTGCCAGTAGTTCTACAGGGGAGCGGGTCACAGAGACCCAGTACTTC
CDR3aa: CASSSTGERVTETQYF

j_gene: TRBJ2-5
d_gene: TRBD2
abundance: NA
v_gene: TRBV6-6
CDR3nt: TGTGCCAGCAGTTCGGGACTAGCGCAAGAGACCCAGTACTTC
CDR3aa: CASSSGLAQETQYF

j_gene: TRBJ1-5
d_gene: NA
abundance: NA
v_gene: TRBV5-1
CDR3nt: TGCGCCAGCAGCCCGACAGGCGGGAGCAATCAGCCCCAGCATTTT
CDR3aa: CASSPTGGSNQPQHF

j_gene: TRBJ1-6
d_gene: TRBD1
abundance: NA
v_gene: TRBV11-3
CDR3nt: TGTGCCAGCAGTCCTGGACAGGGGGACATTTATAATTCACCCCTCCACTTT
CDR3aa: CASSPGQGDIYNSPLHF

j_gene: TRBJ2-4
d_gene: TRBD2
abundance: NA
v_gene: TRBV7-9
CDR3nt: TGTGCCAGCAGCTATGCCGCGGGAGGGGAGGTCATTCAGTACTTC
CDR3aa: CASSYAAGGEVIQYF

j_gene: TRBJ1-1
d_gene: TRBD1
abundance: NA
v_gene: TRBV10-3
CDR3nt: TGTGCCATCAGTGAGTCGGGGACAGACCCTAACACTGAAGCTTTCTTT
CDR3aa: CAISESGTDPNTEAFF

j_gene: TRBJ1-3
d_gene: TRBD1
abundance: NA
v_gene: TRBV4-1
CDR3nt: TGCGCCAGCAGCCAAGATTCCAGGACAGGCGGTGGAAACACCATATATTTT
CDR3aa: CASSQDSRTGGGNTIYF

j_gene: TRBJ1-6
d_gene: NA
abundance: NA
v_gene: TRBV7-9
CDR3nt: TGTGCCAGCAGCCCTTCCGACAGAGCTAATTCACCCCTCCACTTT
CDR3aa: CASSPSDRANSPLHF

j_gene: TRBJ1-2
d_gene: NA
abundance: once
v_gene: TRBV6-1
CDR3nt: TGTGCCAGCAGCAGTGGTCCATATGGCTACACCTTC
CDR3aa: CASSSGPYGYTF

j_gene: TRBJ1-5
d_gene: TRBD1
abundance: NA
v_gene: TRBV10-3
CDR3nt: TGTGCCATCAGTGAGTCTGGGACAGGGGTTCTCTGGCCCCAGCATTTT
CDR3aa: CAISESGTGVLWPQHF

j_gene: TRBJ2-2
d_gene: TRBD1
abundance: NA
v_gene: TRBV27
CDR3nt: TGTGCCAGCACTAGACCGGGGGGACAGGGCGCCACCGGGGAGCTGTTTTTT
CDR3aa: CASTRPGGQGATGELFF

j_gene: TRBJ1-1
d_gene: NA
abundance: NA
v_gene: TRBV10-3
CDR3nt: TGTGCCATCAGTGAGGACACCAGGAACACTGAAGCTTTCTTT
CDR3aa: CAISEDTRNTEAFF